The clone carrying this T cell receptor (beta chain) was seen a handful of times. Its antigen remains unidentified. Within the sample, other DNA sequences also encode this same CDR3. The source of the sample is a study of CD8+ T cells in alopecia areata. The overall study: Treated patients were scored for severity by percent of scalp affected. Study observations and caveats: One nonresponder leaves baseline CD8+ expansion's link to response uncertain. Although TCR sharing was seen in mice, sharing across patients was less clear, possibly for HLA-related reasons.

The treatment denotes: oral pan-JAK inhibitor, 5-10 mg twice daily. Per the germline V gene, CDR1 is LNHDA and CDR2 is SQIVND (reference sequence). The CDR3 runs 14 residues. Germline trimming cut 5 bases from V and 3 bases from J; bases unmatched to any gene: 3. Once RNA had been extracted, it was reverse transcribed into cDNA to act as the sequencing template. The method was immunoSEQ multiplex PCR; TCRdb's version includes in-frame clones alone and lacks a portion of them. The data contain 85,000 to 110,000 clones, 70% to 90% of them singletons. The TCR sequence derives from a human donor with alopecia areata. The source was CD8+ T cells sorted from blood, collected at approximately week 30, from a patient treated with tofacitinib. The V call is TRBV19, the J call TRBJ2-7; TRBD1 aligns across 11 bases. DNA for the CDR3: TGTGCCAGTAGTCCGGGGACAGGGGGCTACGAGCAGTACTTC. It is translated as CASSPGTGGYEQYF.